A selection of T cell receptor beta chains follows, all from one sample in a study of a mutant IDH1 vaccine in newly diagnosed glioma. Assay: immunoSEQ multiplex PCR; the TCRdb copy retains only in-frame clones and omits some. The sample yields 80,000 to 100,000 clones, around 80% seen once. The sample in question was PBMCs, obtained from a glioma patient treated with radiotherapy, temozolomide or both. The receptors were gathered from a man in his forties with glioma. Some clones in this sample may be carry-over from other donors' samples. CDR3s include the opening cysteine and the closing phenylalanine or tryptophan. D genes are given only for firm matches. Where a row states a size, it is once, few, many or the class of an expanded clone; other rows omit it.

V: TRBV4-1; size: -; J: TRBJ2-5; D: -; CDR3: CASSQDLSERGETQYF; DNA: TGCGCCAGCAGCCAGGACCTCTCGGAACGAGGAGAGACCCAGTACTTC
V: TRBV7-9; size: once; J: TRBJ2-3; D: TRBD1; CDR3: CASSPGTGASGDTQYF; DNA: TGTGCCAGCAGCCCCGGGACAGGGGCCTCCGGAGATACGCAGTATTTT
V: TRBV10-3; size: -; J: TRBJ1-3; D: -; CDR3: CAIRAITYSGNTIYF; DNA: TGTGCCATCAGGGCAATAACTTACTCTGGAAACACCATATATTTT
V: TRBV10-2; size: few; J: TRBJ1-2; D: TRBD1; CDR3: CASTGWAGGSYGYTF; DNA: TGCGCCAGCACCGGGTGGGCAGGGGGTAGCTATGGCTACACCTTC
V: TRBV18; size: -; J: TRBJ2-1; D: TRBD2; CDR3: CASSIAGGFNNEQFF; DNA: TGTGCCAGCTCAATAGCGGGGGGGTTCAACAATGAGCAGTTCTTC
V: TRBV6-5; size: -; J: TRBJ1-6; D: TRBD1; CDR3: CASSYGQGAGPLHF; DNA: TGTGCCAGCAGTTACGGACAGGGGGCAGGGCCCCTCCACTTT
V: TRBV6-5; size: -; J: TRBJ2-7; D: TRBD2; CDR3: CASSYSTSGAYEQYF; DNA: TGTGCCAGCAGTTACTCGACTAGCGGAGCCTACGAGCAGTACTTC
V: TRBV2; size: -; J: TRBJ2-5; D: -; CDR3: CASSVKGETQYF; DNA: TGTGCCAGCAGTGTCAAGGGGGAGACCCAGTACTTC
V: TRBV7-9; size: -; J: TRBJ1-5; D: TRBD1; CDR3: CASSQGTGVFSNQPQHF; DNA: TGTGCCAGCAGCCAAGGGACAGGCGTTTTTAGCAATCAGCCCCAGCATTTT
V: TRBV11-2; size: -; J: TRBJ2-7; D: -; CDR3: CASSLSGNFNEQYF; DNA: TGTGCCAGCAGCTTATCCGGGAATTTCAACGAGCAGTACTTC
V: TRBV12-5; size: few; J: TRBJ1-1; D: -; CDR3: CASGLGPKAGAFF; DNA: TGTGCTAGTGGTTTAGGTCCTAAAGCGGGAGCTTTCTTT
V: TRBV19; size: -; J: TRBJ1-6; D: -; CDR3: CASTLGQLGNSPLHF; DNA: TGTGCCAGTACCCTCGGACAGCTCGGGAATTCACCCCTCCACTTT
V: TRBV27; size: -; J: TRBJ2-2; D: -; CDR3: CASSLLGTLNTGELFF; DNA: TGTGCCAGCAGTTTATTGGGGACCTTAAACACCGGGGAGCTGTTTTTT
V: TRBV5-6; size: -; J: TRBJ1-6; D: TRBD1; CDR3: CASSLSGGGSPLHF; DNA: TGTGCCAGCAGCTTGTCAGGGGGTGGGTCACCCCTCCACTTT
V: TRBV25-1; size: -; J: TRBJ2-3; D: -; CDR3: CASSYQGTDTQYF; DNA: TGTGCCAGCTCCTACCAGGGCACAGATACGCAGTATTTT
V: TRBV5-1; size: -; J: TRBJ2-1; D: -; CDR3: CASSRDRLINEQFF; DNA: TGCGCCAGCAGCCGTGATAGGCTCATAAATGAGCAGTTCTTC
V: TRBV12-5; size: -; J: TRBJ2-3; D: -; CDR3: CASGDLTRGGTDTQYF; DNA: TGTGCTAGTGGCGACTTAACGCGGGGCGGCACAGATACGCAGTATTTT
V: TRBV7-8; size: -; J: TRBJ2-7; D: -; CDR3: CASSIQGAPSYEQYF; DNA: TGTGCCAGCAGCATCCAAGGAGCCCCATCCTACGAGCAGTACTTC
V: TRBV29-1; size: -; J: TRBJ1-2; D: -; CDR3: CSVYDRMRGYTF; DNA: TGCAGCGTTTACGACAGGATGAGGGGCTACACCTTC
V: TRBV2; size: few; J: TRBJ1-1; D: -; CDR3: CASILSVVTYTEAFF; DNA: TGTGCCAGCATCCTAAGCGTTGTGACCTACACTGAAGCTTTCTTT
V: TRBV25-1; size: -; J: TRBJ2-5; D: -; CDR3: CASSFQFQETQYF; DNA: TGTGCCAGCAGTTTCCAGTTCCAAGAGACCCAGTACTTC
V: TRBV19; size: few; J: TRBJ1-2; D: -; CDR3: CASSIEGGGYTF; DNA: TGTGCCAGTAGTATAGAAGGGGGTGGCTACACCTTC
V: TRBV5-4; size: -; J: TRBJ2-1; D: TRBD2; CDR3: CASSPRGLAGGNNEQFF; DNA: TGTGCCAGCAGCCCGAGGGGACTAGCGGGGGGGAACAATGAGCAGTTCTTC
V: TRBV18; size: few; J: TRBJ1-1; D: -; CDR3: CASSPALGSMNTEAFF; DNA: TGTGCCAGCTCACCTGCTCTGGGCAGCATGAACACTGAAGCTTTCTTT
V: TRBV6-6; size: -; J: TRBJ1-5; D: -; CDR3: CASSYPGQPQHF; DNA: TGTGCCAGCAGTTACCCTGGCCAGCCCCAGCATTTT
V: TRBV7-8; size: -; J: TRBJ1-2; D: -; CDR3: CASSPRVGHSGYTF; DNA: TGTGCCAGCAGCCCAAGGGTGGGACACTCCGGCTACACCTTC
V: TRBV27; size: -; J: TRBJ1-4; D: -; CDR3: CASRFMREKLFF; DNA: TGTGCCAGCAGATTCATGCGAGAAAAACTGTTTTTT
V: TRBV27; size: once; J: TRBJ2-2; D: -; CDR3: CASRAVERNTGELFF; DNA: TGTGCCAGCAGGGCCGTAGAGAGGAACACCGGGGAGCTGTTTTTT
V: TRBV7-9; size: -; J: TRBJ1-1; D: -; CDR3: CASSDTPSGNSEAFF; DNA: TGTGCCAGCAGCGACACCCCCTCTGGAAATTCTGAAGCTTTCTTT
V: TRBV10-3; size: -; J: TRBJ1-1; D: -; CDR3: CAISESPAGFTEAFF; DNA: TGTGCCATCAGTGAGTCCCCAGCAGGCTTCACTGAAGCTTTCTTT
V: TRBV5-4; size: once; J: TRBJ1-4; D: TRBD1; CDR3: CASSQRDRADEKLFF; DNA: TGTGCCAGCAGCCAACGGGACAGGGCTGATGAAAAACTGTTTTTT